Listed below are T cell receptor beta chains from one sample, sequenced in a study of Ad26.COV2.S vaccination and SARS-CoV-2 variants. TCRdb keeps only in-frame clones here, not all; method: immunoSEQ multiplex PCR. The table includes around 250,000 clones, 70% to 90% detected once. The starting material was peripheral blood, obtained in a trial of Ad26.COV2.S vaccine versus placebo. The origin of the receptors is a person aged 18-60 years who received the Ad26.COV2.S COVID-19 vaccine or a placebo. Both conserved end residues are part of each CDR3. Each record gives: V gene, D gene, J gene, clone size, CDR3 DNA, CDR3 protein. The D gene is left open where the match is weak. Only part of the rows carry a size: once, few, many, or a class if the clone is expanded.

TRBV7-2,TRBD2,TRBJ2-5,NA,TGTGCCAGCAGCGGCGGGAGTTTACAAGAGACCCAGTACTTC,CASSGGSLQETQYF
TRBV6-5,TRBD2,TRBJ2-3,NA,TGTGCCAGCAGCCTCGGGGGGGCGTCAGATACGCAGTATTTT,CASSLGGASDTQYF
TRBV6-5,NA,TRBJ1-4,NA,TGTGCCAGCAGGACCCTTAGGGGGGCTAATGAAAAACTGTTTTTT,CASRTLRGANEKLFF
TRBV18,NA,TRBJ1-4,NA,TGTGCCAGCTCACCACGCCGCAAAGCCAGGGAAGTTAATGAAAAACTGTTTTTT,CASSPRRKAREVNEKLFF
TRBV5-5,TRBD1,TRBJ1-3,NA,TGTGCCAGCCTACCGAGTCCGGGACAGGGGGCCCTCTCTGGAAACACCATATATTTT,CASLPSPGQGALSGNTIYF
TRBV2,NA,TRBJ1-6,NA,TGTGCCAGCAGTGATCTAGGTTCACCCCTCCACTTT,CASSDLGSPLHF
TRBV6-5,NA,TRBJ1-1,NA,TGTGCCAGCAGCCTTCTTGCCAGGGGCGCCACTGAAGCTTTCTTT,CASSLLARGATEAFF
TRBV7-9,TRBD1,TRBJ2-1,NA,TGTGCCAGCAGCTTAGGGACAGGATCCTACAATGAGCAGTTCTTC,CASSLGTGSYNEQFF
TRBV27,TRBD1,TRBJ2-7,NA,TGTGCCAGCAGTTTAGCCTTGGGACAGGGAGAGGTCGAGCAGTACTTC,CASSLALGQGEVEQYF
TRBV7-8,NA,TRBJ2-5,NA,TGTGCCAGCAGCTTAGCTGCTCGGGGAGAGACCCAGTACTTC,CASSLAARGETQYF
TRBV5-3,NA,TRBJ2-3,once,TGTGCCAGAGGCACGGACGTGCCCTCGAGCACAGATACGCAGTATTTT,CARGTDVPSSTDTQYF
TRBV6-1,NA,TRBJ1-4,NA,TGTGCCAGCAGTGAAGCGTGGGAAAAACTGTTTTTT,CASSEAWEKLFF
TRBV7-3,NA,TRBJ2-1,NA,TGTGCCAGCAGCTTAGTACTGAATGAGCAGTTCTTC,CASSLVLNEQFF
TRBV5-1,NA,TRBJ1-1,once,TGCGCCAGCAGCTTGAGAGCGGGGAACACTGAAGCTTTCTTT,CASSLRAGNTEAFF
TRBV7-3,NA,TRBJ2-3,NA,TGTGCCAGCAGCCCACGAACCACAGATACGCAGTATTTT,CASSPRTTDTQYF
TRBV27,NA,TRBJ1-3,NA,TGTGCCAGCAGTCGTAATGGAGGAGGACCGCTACTCTCTGGAAACACCATATATTTT,CASSRNGGGPLLSGNTIYF